The present T cell receptor beta chain was sequenced within a study of tumor-infiltrating lymphocytes in primary liver carcinoma. Germline DNA was also extracted, and blood RNA was taken from unsorted whole blood. This clonotype was observed at least ten times. The antigen remains unidentified. Overall study findings and caveats: The study found tumor-adjacent and tumor-blood pairs overlapped less than tumor region pairs.

Starting material of about 450 ng total RNA yielded TCR beta cDNA via a constant-region primer. Employing slightly modified ARM-PCR, three nested multiplex PCR rounds were run, and these gave rise to the TCR beta libraries. Amplification in the first two PCR rounds was performed using TRBV1-TRBV30 forward primers and a C-beta reverse primer for approximately 10 cycles each. Via MiXCR, TCRdb re-called the multiplex PCR reads, giving one row per CDR3 protein. The sample lists some 200,000 distinct CDR3 sequences, around three fifths occurring once. V lost 0 bases to trimming and J lost 7 bases, with 13 bases between them. CDR1 is LGHNA and CDR2 is YNFKEQ in the germline V gene. The CDR3 spans 16 residues.

The chain links TRBV4-2 to TRBJ1-6, with D perhaps matching TRBD1 (6 bases). The clonotype comes from a woman aged 55-75 years with primary liver carcinoma and hepatitis B virus infection. Sequencing was done on a sample of peripheral blood. CDR3 loop: CASSQDITGLNSPLHF. In DNA form, the CDR3 reads TGTGCCAGCAGCCAAGATATAACAGGGTTGAATTCACCCCTCCACTTT.